This entry features one TCR beta chain sequence. What this receptor recognizes is not known. Per-base quality was not reported, and no clone a single base away is much larger than it. This sample stems from a study of shared clonotypes between healthy human individuals (dated by TCRdb to the early 2020s). Regarding the complete study: The cohort included a few men and a couple of women between 18 and 49 years of age. For each donor, CD4 naive and CD4 memory were each given three plates, CD8 naive was given two plates, and CD8 memory was given one plate. To estimate repertoire size and how much clonotypes are shared between individuals, the study performed deep sequencing of blood TCR repertoires from roughly five healthy adults. To increase sequencing depth and limit assay-specific biases, TCR repertoire library preparation and sequencing were carried out by different laboratories using diverse techniques. Per donor, leukapheresis produced somewhere between about 0.94 and 9 billion PBMCs.

Using the deep immunoSEQ assay, TCR CDR3 regions were amplified from genomic DNA by multiplex PCR. Genomic DNA extracted from each cell subset was distributed evenly over all wells of several immunoSEQ 96-well plates, and each plate served as one replicate. For sorted subsets, approximately 210 ng of genomic DNA, equivalent to 30,000 or so T cell genomes, went into each replicate PCR. Purified libraries were measured with a Qubit 3.0 fluorometer, size-checked on a Bioanalyzer 2100, and measured again with the KAPA Library Quantification kit. Each immunoSEQ 96-well plate was sequenced on its own single-read 150-cycle Illumina NextSeq 550 flow cell. For the original study's pipeline: Because the immunoSEQ output held only junctional sequences and lacked quality scores, the filtering could not match the filtering applied to full-length reads. To assign V/J genes and CDR3, sequences were annotated against IMGT germline references using PyIR, a Python wrapper for IgBLAST v1.9. Reads were filtered out if the reads had weak V/J assignments (E-value above 1e-6), no CDR3, stop codons, out-of-frame junctions, or ambiguous translated residues. V3J clonotypes were defined as sequences sharing an identical inferred V gene, J gene, and CDR3 amino acid sequence. Percentage overlap between repertoires was computed as shared unique clonotypes divided by the size of the smaller repertoire. Repertoire richness was assessed with RTK rarefaction, the Chao1 estimator, and Recon v2.1 estimates of unobserved clonotypes. Generation probabilities were computed with OLGA for all TCRbeta clonotypes obtained by the gDNA method from four donors. The table comes from immuneACCESS by way of TCRdb, which keeps in-frame sequences with V and J called. Part of the clones is missing from these tables; in studies checked, under half for an unresolved V gene and the rest for unknown reasons. That table is the source of V, J and clone size, and D and trimming were worked out from the DNA. The sample has over a million clones on record, around 95% of them singletons. The ten most abundant clones make up approximately 1.1% of the sample.

The CDR3, cysteine through phenylalanine, is 18 amino acids long. The retained sequence is limited to the CDR3, 54 bases, with the frame set at the first base. Compared with germline, V lacks 4 bases and J lacks 0 bases; bases without a gene match: 9. The germline V gene encodes CDR1 MDHEN and CDR2 SYDVKM. Healthy HIV-negative adults with no recently reported acute infections or vaccinations were included as donors. All donors were Caucasian adults living in Nashville, Tennessee, USA. CD4+ T cells were enriched by magnetic negative selection; naive cells were then positively selected on CD45RA, and the negative fraction formed the memory subset. After blood collection by leukapheresis, PBMCs were isolated using Ficoll-Histopaque density gradient centrifugation and then cryopreserved in the vapor phase of liquid nitrogen. Analytical flow cytometry was used to check the purity and quantity of each magnetically sorted T cell population. From each sorted fraction, genomic DNA was isolated and quantified by UV absorbance on a Nanodrop 2000c.

Study-wide conclusions, independent of this receptor: Rarefaction of sorted-subset datasets indicated incomplete sequencing despite the large sequencing depth. Compared with non-shared clonotypes, clonotypes shared by all four sorted-subset donors had higher generation probabilities. Pairwise subsampling led to the expectation that sequencing depth would affect the degree of clonotype sharing among donors. The small number of donors limited the genetic and exposure-history diversity represented. Larger estimated clonotype richness was generally found for naive subsets than for memory subsets. Across several donors, around 5.4% of naive CD4, roughly 3.5% of naive CD8, roughly 2.3% of memory CD4, and roughly 0.4% of memory CD8 clonotypes were shared. Sampling was limited to blood, and TCR repertoires in tissue likely differ from TCR repertoires in blood.

The chain was built from TRBV28 and TRBJ2-7; 13 bases in the junction line up with TRBD2. Sequencing was carried out using naive CD4+ T cells sorted from blood. According to the study, the label for this sample's cell subset or site signals: CD45RA+ positively selected. The sequence came from a man aged 25-40 years in good health. CDR3 sequence: CASSWGPGLAGSSYEQYF. The bases are TGTGCCAGCAGTTGGGGACCGGGACTAGCGGGGAGCTCCTACGAGCAGTACTTC.